This TCR beta chain is from a study of shared clonotypes between healthy human individuals (dated by TCRdb to 2018 to 2020). Describing the broader study: A couple of women and a few men aged 18 to 49 years were included in the cohort. Between about 0.94 and 8.9 billion PBMCs per donor were obtained by leukapheresis. The study deeply sequenced blood TCR repertoires of about 5 healthy adults to estimate repertoire size and the extent of clonotype sharing between individuals. To increase sequencing depth and limit assay-specific biases, different laboratories used diverse techniques to prepare libraries and sequence TCR repertoires. For each donor, CD4 naive and CD4 memory were each run on three plates, CD8 naive on two plates, and CD8 memory on one plate. What the research found in general, with its limitations: Larger estimated clonotype richness was generally found for naive subsets than for memory subsets. Sampling was limited to blood, and TCR repertoires in tissue likely differ from TCR repertoires in blood. Sharing across a few donors was observed for around 4.8% of naive CD4, 3% to 3.5% of naive CD8, 2% to 2.5% of memory CD4, and approximately 0.41% of memory CD8 clonotypes. Higher generation probabilities were observed for clonotypes shared by all four sorted-subset donors than for non-shared clonotypes. The genetic and exposure-history diversity represented was limited by the small number of donors. Pairwise subsampling led to the expectation that sequencing depth would affect the degree of clonotype sharing among donors. Rarefaction of sorted-subset datasets indicated incomplete sequencing despite the large sequencing depth.

TCR CDR3 regions were amplified from genomic DNA by multiplex PCR using the deep immunoSEQ assay. Extracted genomic DNA from each cell subset was distributed evenly across all wells of several immunoSEQ 96-well plates, and each plate was treated as a replicate. For sorted subsets, around 200 ng genomic DNA, equal to about 30,000 T cell genomes, was loaded into each replicate PCR. The purified libraries were quantified using a Qubit 3.0 fluorometer, sized with a Bioanalyzer 2100, and then quantified again using the KAPA Library Quantification kit. Every immunoSEQ 96-well plate was sequenced on a separate single-read 150-cycle Illumina NextSeq 550 flow cell. As for the authors' bioinformatics: Because the immunoSEQ output included only junctional sequences and no quality scores, the filtering could not be the same as the filtering used for full-length reads. To assign V/J genes and CDR3, sequences were annotated using PyIR, a Python wrapper for IgBLAST v1.9, with IMGT germline references. Reads were removed for weak V/J assignments (E-value above 1e-6), missing CDR3, stop codons, out-of-frame junctions, or ambiguous translated residues. V3J clonotypes were defined by identical inferred V gene, J gene, and CDR3 amino acid sequence. Percentage overlap between repertoires was computed as shared unique clonotypes divided by the size of the smaller repertoire. Three approaches were used to assess repertoire richness: RTK rarefaction, the Chao1 estimator, and Recon v2.1 estimates of unobserved clonotypes. Generation probabilities for all TCRbeta clonotypes obtained by the gDNA method from a few donors were computed using OLGA. TCRdb stores this immuneACCESS table with in-frame sequences only. Part of the clones is absent; in the studies checked, under half of the shortfall reflects unresolved V genes, and no reason is known for the rest. D and trimming were read from the DNA, whereas the V and J calls and clone size are those reported in that table. This sample comprises about 1 million clones, about 75% of them detected only once. The ten largest clones capture approximately 1.5% of the sample.

Donors were healthy HIV-negative adults with no recently reported acute infections or vaccinations. All donors were Caucasian adults living in Nashville, Tennessee, USA. CD4+ T cells were enriched by magnetic negative selection; naive cells were then positively selected on CD45RA, and the negative fraction formed the memory subset. Blood was collected by leukapheresis, and PBMCs were isolated by Ficoll-Histopaque density gradient centrifugation and then cryopreserved in liquid nitrogen vapor phase. Purity and quantity of every magnetically sorted T cell population were checked by analytical flow cytometry. Each sorted fraction had its genomic DNA isolated and then quantified by UV absorbance on a Nanodrop 2000c. Regarding this clone: Its antigen target is currently unknown. Base qualities are not at hand, and no much larger clone is one base apart.

The clonotype originates from a young man in good health. The sample taken for sequencing was memory CD4+ T cells sorted from blood. The cell subset or site label, as the study defines it: CD45RA-negative fraction.

CDR3 protein: CASRRESGYNEQFF. The nucleotide sequence reads as follows: TGTGCCAGCCGACGGGAATCCGGATACAATGAGCAGTTCTTC. Here the chain combines TRBV2 and TRBJ2-1, with a tentative D gene TRBD2 over 5 matching bases. A distance of 15 bases separates the germline ends of V and J, which lose 8 bases and 4 bases respectively. The CDR1 and CDR2 encoded by the germline V gene are SNHLY and FYNNEI. The CDR3 spans 14 residues, from the cysteine through the phenylalanine. The read is trimmed to its CDR3 DNA, 42 bases read in frame from base 1.